This T cell receptor (beta chain) was recovered during a study of neurological immune-mediated disorders (dated by TCRdb to between 2017 and 2020). Broadly, across the study: The study compared peripheral blood TCR-beta repertoires of HTLV-I-associated myelopathy (HAM/TSP) patients, multiple sclerosis patients and healthy controls using UMI-based sequencing. Alongside PBMC samples, the set of some 98 TCR-beta libraries contained longitudinal samples, technical triplicates, and paired CD4+ and CD8+ T-cell subsets that had been sorted. The cohort comprised about 68 subjects: around 15 HAM/TSP patients, 35 or so multiple sclerosis patients and around 20 healthy controls. Overall results and qualifications from the work: No identical CDR3 amino acid sequences were found to be shared among expanded clones across subjects, suggesting that TCR-beta repertoires were private in all groups. The highest TCR clonal expansion was observed in HAM/TSP patients, whereas the lowest was observed in MS patients, even when compared with healthy controls.

cDNA was synthesized by template-switch 5'RACE using a primer carrying a 10-nucleotide random unique molecular identifier by which each TCR transcript was tagged. Every sequencing run covered 15-18 subjects and yielded more than 170 million TCR-beta sequences. Total RNA was extracted with the RNeasy kit. The KAPA Real-time Library Amplification kit was used to amplify TCR-beta VDJ regions with primers targeting the TCR constant region and the 5'RACE anchor. Sample indexes and Illumina adaptors were added in a first PCR, and a second PCR then increased library yield. After purification with Ampure beads, the TCR product of roughly 650 bp was size-selected on a 2% E-gel SizeSelection system. Library quality was checked on a Bioanalyzer, concentration was measured with Qubit, and libraries were quantified with the Kapa Library Quantification kit before pooling. Libraries were sequenced paired-end 2 x 150 bp on an Illumina HiSeq 2500. To increase sequence diversity, about 23-30% phiX was spiked into each library pool. The original pipeline was this. The quality-filtered reads were processed with the UMI-based MiGEC pipeline, whose error correction step removed more than 80% of the raw TCR sequences. IMGT germline references were used for aligning VDJ genes, and each clonotype was defined as a unique CDR3 amino acid sequence together with its V-J genes. VDJtools evaluated clonal expansion, Shannon diversity and CDR3 relatedness (CalcPairwiseDistances, ClusterSamples); CLCbio workbench built phylogenetic trees. Expanded clones were defined as having at least 8 unique UMIs, based on coefficient-of-variation modelling across technical triplicates. TCRdb redid the processing of the public reads, applying fastp at Q25 and MiXCR, and retained in-frame beta chains. Each entry merges the rows of one CDR3 protein and shows their most common DNA and genes. TCRdb's processing, not the study's, gives the V and J calls here. Across this sample there are under 15,000 distinct CDR3 sequences, with roughly 13% seen only once. The ten largest clones add up to 41% of the sample.

For sorted-subset TCR libraries, some 950,000 sorted CD4+ or CD8+ T cells were used. PBMCs were separated from peripheral blood using Ficoll-Hypaque density gradient centrifugation and then cryopreserved in liquid nitrogen. Paired sorted CD4+ and CD8+ subsets came from healthy controls, HAM/TSP patients and MS patients. Taken from cysteine to phenylalanine, the CDR3 has 17 residues. The DNA shown is the 51-base CDR3, in frame from base 1. CDR1 SGHRS and CDR2 YFSETQ are derived from the germline V gene. V loses 4 bases of germline sequence and J loses 0 bases, and the interval between the two ends is 18 bases. There are many counts of this clonotype. What this receptor recognizes is not known. One base away there is no much larger clone; base qualities are not given.

The sequenced material came from CD8+ T cells from blood. The V and J genes are TRBV5-1 and TRBJ2-3; no D gene can be assigned with confidence. The receptor comes from a female donor with HTLV-1-associated myelopathy (HAM/TSP). The CDR3 region has the sequence CASSLASVFSSTDTQYF. The DNA is as follows: TGCGCCAGCAGCCTCGCCTCCGTCTTTTCTAGCACAGATACGCAGTATTTT.